This T cell receptor beta chain derives from a study of T cells in localized non-small cell lung cancer. Regarding this clone: Antigen: not known.

Researchers cut adjacent lung at least 2 cm from the tumor margin, and it showed no atypia. Sequencing was performed with immunoSEQ multiplex PCR; in TCRdb, only in-frame clones are kept and a portion is missing. The sample consists of some 1,000 clones, around 24% of them appearing once. Overall study findings and caveats: Heterogeneity within the tumor remains possible, as just one region underwent sequencing. Those with higher blood T cell density had longer overall survival. Highest T cell clonality was seen in uninvolved adjacent lung, surpassing that measured in tumor.

The CDR3 loop spans 13 amino acids. Germline V lookup: CDR1 MNHGY, CDR2 SAAAGT. The germline V and J ends were trimmed by 4 bases and 1 base, with 7 bases remaining between them. The starting material was normal lung tissue next to the tumor, obtained before any cancer treatment. This sequence joins TRBV6-8 and TRBJ1-1, with D unclear. The TCR sequence derives from a man aged 40-75 years with stage I squamous cell lung carcinoma. CDR3 sequence: CASSLTGNTEAFF. In nucleotides, the CDR3 is TGTGCCAGCAGTTTAACGGGGAACACTGAAGCTTTCTTT.